This T cell receptor beta chain emerged from a study of T cells in women clearing cervical HPV infection. With regard to this clone: Its specificity is not known.

Whole-study findings and limits: Cases and controls were distinguished at AUC about 0.8 by richness and V genes.

The table came from immunoSEQ multiplex PCR; TCRdb's copy has only in-frame clones and leaves some out. The sample holds tens of thousands of clones. The source of this sequence is a woman between 18 and 70 years old with a cervical HPV16 infection that either progressed to CIN3+ or cleared (not recorded which). The specimen sequenced was blood buffy coat.

CDR3 loop: CASSYSRGNDYTF. The part of the CDR3 DNA that was read is TGTGCCAGCTCCTACTCCCGGGGGAATGAC. The J gene is TRBJ1-2, the V gene TRBV18, with a possible D match to TRBD1 (5 bases). The read comes to an end 3 residues before the CDR3 does, leaving the germline J gene to fill in the end. The germline V gene has CDR1 KGHSH and CDR2 LQKENI. This CDR3 is built from 13 residues.